This T cell receptor (beta chain) was captured in a study of cytomegalovirus exposure and HLA in healthy donors. As for this clone: What it binds is unknown.

Study-level points and caveats: A later examination showed that TCR association rates differed by HLA locus, with DRB1 most and HLA-C fewest. Roughly uniform sequencing depth across donors was assumed, possibly incorrectly. Researchers reportedly found TCR beta sequences accurately predicted most subjects' HLA-A and HLA-B alleles.

Researchers ran the PCR with 60 Vbeta and 13 Jbeta primers. TCRdb's table, derived via immunoSEQ multiplex PCR, lists solely in-frame clones and lacks some. The table shows tens of thousands of clones, with approximately 72% occurring only once. Input material: PBMCs. This receptor was obtained from a woman in her 30s in good health and CMV-seronegative.

The CDR3 sequence is CSVKQGDEKLFF. The CDR3 coding sequence is TGCAGCGTTAAACAGGGGGACGAAAAACTGTTTTTT. This sequence joins TRBV29-1 and TRBJ1-4; 8 bases are shared with TRBD1. This CDR3 has 12 residues. CDR1 SQVTM and CDR2 ANQGSEA come from the germline V gene. The V and J ends lost 5 bases and 8 bases, in that order; junction bases with no gene match: 4. The full variable domain, rest sourced from reference TRBV29-1 and TRBJ1-4, is SAVISQKPSRDICQRGTSLTIQCQVDSQVTMMFWYRQQPGQSLTLIATANQGSEATYESGFVIDKFPISRPNLTFSTLTVSNMSPEDSSIYLCSVKQGDEKLFFGSGTQLSVL.